This paragraph covers one T cell receptor (beta chain) sequence. Its matching antigen is unknown. Mouse gene names apply. The sequence runs out 1 residue before the end of the CDR3; the remainder is reconstructed from the germline J gene. Described time point: mouse harvest day 7 after allogeneic transplant. Tail vein injection delivered 10^7 T-cell-depleted bone marrow cells and 10^6 splenic CD5+ T cells. Repertoires were generated with immunoSEQ multiplex PCR, while TCRdb's copy carries only in-frame clones and drops some. Among about 7,500 clones listed, about 48% were seen once. This entry is derived from a study of tissue T cells after allogeneic stem cell transplantation. Study-wide points: Alloreactivity or antigen specificity of tissue TCRs was not determined; some clones might be host cells.

Trimming took off 2 bases at V and 5 bases at J, with 13 bases between the two ends. The CDR3 is 14 residues long. Germline V gene lookup returns CDR1 SGHLS and CDR2 HYDKME. Sequencing was performed on gut tissue. The gene calls are TRBV12-2 and TRBJ2-5; possibly TRBD1 for D (6 bases). The receptor comes from a female BALB/c mouse given C57BL/6 T cells with graft-versus-host disease after an allogeneic hematopoietic cell transplant. This CDR3 reads CASSPTGSGDTQYF. Incomplete CDR3 DNA: TGTGCCAGCTCTCCTACAGGGTCGGGAGACACCCAGTAC.